These 20 T cell receptor beta chains were sequenced from one sample in a study of blood T cells in healthy people across ages. Sample-barcoded 5' priming and a J-beta primer mix drove a second PCR of about 6 to 12 cycles. TCRdb reprocessed the 5' RACE reads with MiXCR, giving one entry per CDR3 protein. The sample holds around 1.5 million distinct CDR3 sequences, roughly 32% seen once. Sequenced sample: blood. The origin of the receptors is a woman aged 30 to 39 in good health.

This clonotype appeared many times. The V gene is TRBV27, the J gene TRBJ2-5; 12 nucleotides align to TRBD2. CDR3 size: 15 residues. Germline V gene data show CDR1 as MNHEY and CDR2 as SMNVEV (reference sequence). J was trimmed by 4 bases and V by 7 bases; bases with no gene match: 7. The CDR3 loop reads CASNPSGRAGETQYF. In DNA form, the CDR3 reads TGTGCCAGCAACCCTAGCGGGAGGGCCGGAGAGACCCAGTACTTC.

The CDR3, as DNA: TGTGCCAGCAGCTTCGCTCAGAGCTACGAGCAGTACTTC. Its protein product is CASSFAQSYEQYF. The chain has TRBV7-9 and TRBJ2-7; no clear D. The CDR3 extends over 13 amino acids. V was shortened by 3 bases and J by 3 bases, with 9 bases between the two germline ends. Germline V gene data show CDR1 as SEHNR and CDR2 as FQNEAQ (reference sequence).

A single count supports this clonotype. The CDR3 region is CASSQVGSGRFHEQYF. The CDR3 DNA is TGCGCCAGCAGCCAAGTCGGTAGCGGGAGGTTCCACGAGCAGTACTTC. This sequence joins TRBV4-1 and TRBJ2-7; 10 bases agree with TRBD2. Unmatched junction bases numbered 8, after V lost 1 base and J lost 5 bases. CDR3 length: 16 residues. Germline CDR1 is MGHRA and CDR2 is YSYEKL.

This chain connects TRBV9 to TRBJ2-3; D is perhaps TRBD1 or TRBD2 (5 bases each). There are 17 residues in the CDR3. The germline V and J ends were trimmed by 0 bases and 4 bases, with 18 bases remaining between them. Germline CDR1 reads SGDLS; CDR2 reads YYNGEE. CDR3 sequence (DNA): TGTGCCAGCAGCGTAGCGGGTTCTGGCCGGGGCGCAGATACGCAGTATTTT. Protein: CASSVAGSGRGADTQYF. The whole variable domain, remainder taken from reference TRBV9 and TRBJ2-3, is DSGVTQTPKHLITATGQRVTLRCSPRSGDLSVYWYQQSLDQGLQFLIQYYNGEERAKGNILERFSAQQFPDLHSELNLSSLELGDSALYFCASSVAGSGRGADTQYFGPGTRLTVL.

The chain employs TRBV5-1 and TRBJ1-1; no firm D call. Per germline, CDR1 SGHRS and CDR2 YFSETQ. The V and J ends lost 4 bases and 1 base respectively, with 8 bases between them. CDR3 size: 13 residues. CDR3 protein: CASSATTNTEAFF. CDR3 coding DNA: TGCGCCAGCAGCGCAACAACGAACACTGAAGCTTTCTTT.

Worth noting for this clonotype: The germline gene is not matched at one end of the junction; a read error may be the cause. This chain links TRBV25-1 with TRBJ1-2; D is unresolved. The CDR3 extends over 13 amino acids. Germline CDR1 MGHDK, CDR2 SYGVNS. The CDR3 region is CAGSLENNYGYTF. CDR3 in DNA: TGTGCCGGCAGCCTGGAAAACAACTATGGCTACACCTTC.

This clonotype has ten or more counts. The CDR3 reads CASSPLTGGPTDTQYF. The CDR3 coding sequence is TGCGCCAGCAGCCCTTTAACGGGGGGTCCCACAGATACGCAGTATTTT. V usage is TRBV4-1 and J usage is TRBJ2-3; 7 bases line up with TRBD2. The germline V gene has CDR1 MGHRA and CDR2 YSYEKL. The ends lost 4 bases at V and 2 bases at J; junction bases unmatched: 9. The CDR3 is 16 residues long.

With respect to this clonotype: Possible read error: a much larger clone is one base away. The chain recombines TRBV20-1 with TRBJ2-7, with 9 nucleotides matching TRBD1. Germline V lookup: CDR1 DFQATT, CDR2 SNEGSKA (reference sequence). The V segment lost 5 bases and the J segment 3 bases; nucleotides outside the gene matches: 11. The CDR3 sequence is 15 residues long. CDR3 loop: CSAPPTGGACYEQYF. Written as DNA, the CDR3 is TGCAGTGCTCCTCCAACAGGGGGCGCTTGCTACGAGCAGTACTTC.

The chain recombines TRBV7-9 with TRBJ2-3; TRBD1 agrees at 9 bases. J gave up 6 bases and V 6 bases, and 10 bases lay outside the gene matches. This CDR3 has 15 residues. Germline V CDR1 and CDR2: SEHNR, FQNEAQ (reference sequence). The CDR3 coding sequence is TGTGCCAGCAGGCGGTGGACAGGGGAATTGGATACGCAGTATTTT. Amino acid sequence: CASRRWTGELDTQYF.

The sample holds many counts of this clonotype. The genes are TRBV20-1 and TRBJ2-3; 10 bases line up with TRBD1. J lost 5 bases, V lost 0 bases, and 2 bases had no gene match. Germline CDR1 reads DFQATT; CDR2 reads SNEGSKA (reference sequence). The CDR3 has 14 amino acids. CDR3 loop: CSARDGQGGDTQYF. For the CDR3, the DNA is TGCAGTGCTAGAGACGGACAGGGGGGAGATACGCAGTATTTT.

The rearrangement uses TRBV10-3 and TRBJ1-1; D remains ambiguous. The CDR3 is 11 residues long. V dropped 0 bases and J dropped 8 bases, with 4 bases sitting between them. Germline assignment: CDR1 ENHRY and CDR2 SYGVKD. CDR3 in amino acids: CAISESGEAFF. In nucleotides, the CDR3 is TGTGCCATCAGTGAGTCCGGGGAAGCTTTCTTT.

This clonotype has only a few counts. The chain joins TRBV5-1 to TRBJ1-2; perhaps TRBD1 as D (6 bases). This CDR3 is built from 14 residues. V lost 0 bases and J 7 bases, leaving 13 bases between the germline ends. Germline V lookup: CDR1 SGHRS, CDR2 YFSETQ. Written as DNA, the CDR3 is TGCGCCAGCAGCTTGGTGTCAGGGGCGCGTGGCTACACCTTC. Translation: CASSLVSGARGYTF. The full variable domain, its missing parts supplied by reference TRBV5-1 and TRBJ1-2, is KAGVTQTPRYLIKTRGQQVTLSCSPISGHRSVSWYQQTPGQGLQFLFEYFSETQRNKGNFPGRFSGRQFSNSRSEMNVSTLELGDSALYLCASSLVSGARGYTFGSGTRLTVV.

This clonotype came up a few times. Relative to the germline gene, one junction end is altered; a read error may explain this. The chain is built from TRBV25-1 and TRBJ2-7; a weak D match, TRBD1 (5 bases). Germline V lookup: CDR1 MGHDK, CDR2 SYGVNS. The CDR3 is 13 residues long. The DNA of the CDR3 is TGTGTCAGCAGGCCCTCAGGGTCCTACGAGCAGTACTTC. It yields the protein CVSRPSGSYEQYF.

The chain recombines TRBV4-1 with TRBJ1-6; D gene uncertain. Germline lookup yields CDR1 MGHRA and CDR2 YSYEKL. Trimming took 0 bases from V and 8 from J, leaving 11 bases between them. The CDR3 covers 15 residues. Here the CDR3 reads CASSQEEPSDSPLHF. The CDR3 DNA reads TGCGCCAGCAGCCAAGAGGAGCCCTCTGATTCACCCCTCCACTTT.

The sample holds a few counts of this clonotype. The genes are TRBV4-1 and TRBJ2-1; TRBD1 matches 7 bases. Germline V gene lookup returns CDR1 MGHRA and CDR2 YSYEKL. The CDR3 contains 16 residues. V dropped 5 bases and J dropped 4; count of bases not matched to a gene: 11. CDR3 in amino acids: CASSGDSRGYYNEQFF. CDR3 DNA: TGCGCCAGCAGCGGAGATAGCAGGGGGTATTACAATGAGCAGTTCTTC.

This chain joins TRBV4-1 and TRBJ2-5; D not resolved. This CDR3 spans 13 amino acids. V lost 4 bases to trimming and J lost 5 bases, with 11 bases between them. Germline V gene sequence: CDR1 MGHRA, CDR2 YSYEKL. The CDR3 sequence: CASSPFSRETQYF. The CDR3 nucleotides read TGCGCCAGCAGCCCTTTCTCACGGGAGACCCAGTACTTC.

This clonotype was counted ten times or more. The J gene is TRBJ2-7, the V gene TRBV18, with D hard to call. The CDR3 runs to 12 residues. The V end lost 1 base, the J end lost 2 bases, and 3 bases lay between the germline ends. CDR1 and CDR2 (germline): KGHSH, LQKENI. The CDR3 bases are TGTGCCAGCTCACCACAGGCCTACGAGCAGTACTTC. Amino acid sequence: CASSPQAYEQYF.

The chain links TRBV5-1 to TRBJ2-1; D is unresolved. CDR1 and CDR2 (germline): SGHRS, YFSETQ. V was clipped by 3 bases and J by 4 bases, with 11 bases between them. The CDR3 contains 14 residues. The CDR3 reads CASSWVPDYNEQFF. CDR3 in DNA: TGCGCCAGCAGCTGGGTCCCAGATTACAATGAGCAGTTCTTC.

V usage is TRBV18 and J usage is TRBJ2-3, with 7 bases aligning to TRBD2. With V trimmed by 3 bases and J by 6 bases, 12 bases remained unmatched. The CDR3 runs to 16 residues. CDR1 is KGHSH and CDR2 is LQKENI in the germline V gene. The CDR3 is CASSPQSGDFADTQYF. The CDR3 bases are TGTGCCAGCTCACCCCAAAGCGGGGACTTCGCGGATACGCAGTATTTT.

There are many counts of this clonotype. The rearrangement joins TRBV14 to TRBJ2-7; D ambiguous. Germline V gene lookup returns CDR1 SGHDN and CDR2 FVKESK. This CDR3 comprises 11 residues. V was shortened by 1 base and J by 5 bases, with 3 bases between the two germline ends. CDR3 sequence (DNA): TGTGCCAGCAGCCAAGCCCACGAGCAGTACTTC. Translating it yields CASSQAHEQYF.